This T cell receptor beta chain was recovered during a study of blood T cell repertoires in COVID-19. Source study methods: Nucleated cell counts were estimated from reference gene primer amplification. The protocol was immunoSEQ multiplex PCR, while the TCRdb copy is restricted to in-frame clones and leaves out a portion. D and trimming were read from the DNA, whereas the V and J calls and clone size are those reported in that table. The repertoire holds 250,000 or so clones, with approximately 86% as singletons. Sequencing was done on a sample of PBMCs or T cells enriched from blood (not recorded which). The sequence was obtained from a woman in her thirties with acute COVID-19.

The CDR3 spells CASSQGAGQAFF. CDR3 nucleotides: TGTGCCAGCAGCCAGGGCGCGGGACAAGCTTTCTTT. The J gene is TRBJ1-1, the V gene TRBV7-8; D is perhaps TRBD1 (5 bases). Trimming took off 5 bases at V and 9 bases at J, with 13 bases between the two ends. Per the germline V gene, CDR1 is SGHVS and CDR2 is FQNEAQ. The CDR3 contains 12 residues.